Below are 5 T cell receptor beta chains sequenced from a single sample in a study of neoadjuvant nivolumab and ipilimumab in lung cancer. Profiling relied on immunoSEQ multiplex PCR, and the TCRdb table lists in-frame clones only, not all of them. The sample carries around 17,000 clones, 70% to 80% recorded once. The input for sequencing was tumor tissue, taken after neoadjuvant nivolumab, alone or with ipilimumab, at or shortly before surgery. The receptors here all came from an adult with non-small cell lung cancer.

The chain carries TRBV4-3 and TRBJ2-2; unclear D gene. The CDR3 spans 14 residues. Per germline, CDR1 LGHNA and CDR2 YSLEER. V was shortened by 1 base and J by 2 bases, with 5 bases between the two germline ends. CDR3 loop: CASSQASNTGELFF. In DNA, the CDR3 is TGCGCCAGCAGCCAAGCCTCAAACACCGGGGAGCTGTTTTTT.

This clone has just one count. The chain has TRBV30 and TRBJ1-1, with TRBD1 as a possible D gene (6 bases). Trimming stripped 2 bases from V and 11 bases from J, with 12 bases between. The germline V gene has CDR1 GTSNPN and CDR2 SVGIG (reference sequence). There are 11 residues in the CDR3. In DNA, the CDR3 is TGTGCCTGGAGTCCAAGGGGGAGGGCTTTCTTT. It yields the protein CAWSPRGRAFF.

The chain recombines TRBV29-1 with TRBJ1-1, with D possibly TRBD1 on 6 matching bases. Per germline, CDR1 SQVTM and CDR2 ANQGSEA. The CDR3 is made up of 13 amino acids. V lost 5 bases to trimming and J lost 4 bases, with 14 bases between them. For the CDR3, the DNA is TGCAGCGTTCACACAGGGCAAGCCACTGAAGCTTTCTTT. Amino acids: CSVHTGQATEAFF.

The J gene is TRBJ1-2, the V gene TRBV5-4; a possible D gene is TRBD1 (5 bases). CDR3 length: 15 residues. The germline CDR1 and CDR2 sequences are SGHNT and YYREEE (reference sequence). V shed 1 base and J shed 7 bases, with 17 bases lying between them. This CDR3 reads CASSLSGREVFGYTF. The CDR3 DNA is TGTGCCAGCAGCTTGTCCGGCAGGGAGGTATTTGGCTACACCTTC.

CDR3 in amino acids: CASLIPYPAPIPSEQYF. The CDR3 region has the DNA TGCGCCAGCTTAATACCCTACCCAGCACCGATACCCTCCGAGCAGTACTTC. V and J are TRBV5-1 and TRBJ2-7; no definite D call. The CDR3 is 17 residues long. Deletions cut 7 bases from V and 6 bases from J, with 29 bases between. Germline assignment: CDR1 SGHRS and CDR2 YFSETQ. Full variable domain (outside the CDR3, taken from reference TRBV5-1 and TRBJ2-7): KAGVTQTPRYLIKTRGQQVTLSCSPISGHRSVSWYQQTPGQGLQFLFEYFSETQRNKGNFPGRFSGRQFSNSRSEMNVSTLELGDSALYLCASLIPYPAPIPSEQYFGPGTRLTVT.